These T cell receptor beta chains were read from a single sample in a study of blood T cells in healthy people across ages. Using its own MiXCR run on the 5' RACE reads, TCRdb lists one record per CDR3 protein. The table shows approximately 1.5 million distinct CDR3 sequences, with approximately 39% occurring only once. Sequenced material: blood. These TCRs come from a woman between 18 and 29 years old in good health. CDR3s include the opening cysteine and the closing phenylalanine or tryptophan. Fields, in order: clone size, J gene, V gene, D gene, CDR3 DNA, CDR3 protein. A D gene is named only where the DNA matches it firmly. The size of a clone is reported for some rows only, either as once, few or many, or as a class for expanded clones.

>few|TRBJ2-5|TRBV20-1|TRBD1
TGCAGTGCTGACAGGGTTTGGCGAGAGACCCAGTACTTC
CSADRVWRETQYF
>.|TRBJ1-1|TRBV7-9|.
TGTGCCAGCAGCTCCGGCCGGGCTACTGAAGCTTTCTTT
CASSSGRATEAFF
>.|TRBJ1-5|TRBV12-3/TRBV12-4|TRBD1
TGTGCCAGCAGTTTAGCGCAGGGGGGGGCCCAGCATTTT
CASSLAQGGAQHF
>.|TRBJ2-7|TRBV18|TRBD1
TGTGCCAGCTCACTGATCGGGACAGGGTCCTACAATGAGCAGTACTTC
CASSLIGTGSYNEQYF
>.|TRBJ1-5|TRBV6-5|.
TGTGCCAGCAGTTACGGCCAGAATAGCAATCAGCCCCAGCATTTT
CASSYGQNSNQPQHF
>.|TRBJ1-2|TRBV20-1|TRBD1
TGCGGCACTCAAACAGGGGATCTCTATGGCTACACCTTC
CGTQTGDLYGYTF
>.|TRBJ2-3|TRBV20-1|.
TGCAGCCCTCCCCCCGGGCGGGGATCCACAGATACGCAGTATTTT
CSPPPGRGSTDTQYF
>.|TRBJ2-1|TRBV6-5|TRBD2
TGTGCCGGCAGCCGACTAGCGGGGGTTTACAATGAGCAGTTCTTC
CAGSRLAGVYNEQFF
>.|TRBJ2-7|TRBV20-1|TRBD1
TGCAGTGCTCCCACCGGGACAGGTTTCTACGAGCAGTACTTC
CSAPTGTGFYEQYF
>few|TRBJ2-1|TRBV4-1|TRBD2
TGCGCCAGCAGCCACGTTAGCGGGGGATCCTACAATGAGCAGTTCTTC
CASSHVSGGSYNEQFF
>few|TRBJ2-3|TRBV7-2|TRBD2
TGTGCCAGCAGCCCCCGACTAGCTAGCACAGATACGCAGTATTTT
CASSPRLASTDTQYF
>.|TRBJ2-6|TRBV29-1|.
TGCAGCGTTGAAAGTAGCGCTGGGGCCAACGTCCTGACTTTC
CSVESSAGANVLTF
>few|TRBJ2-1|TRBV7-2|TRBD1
TGTGCCAGCAGCTCATCCGGGACAGACAATGAGCAGTTCTTC
CASSSSGTDNEQFF
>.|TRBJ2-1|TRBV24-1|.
TGTGCCACCAGTGCCCCGGGGTTAAGCGCCAATGAGCAGTTCTTC
CATSAPGLSANEQFF
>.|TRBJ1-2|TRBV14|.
TGTGCCAGCAGCCGGAACGGCTATGGCTACACCTTC
CASSRNGYGYTF
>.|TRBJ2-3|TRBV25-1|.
TGTGCCAGCAGTGGAATTATAGTTTACGATACGCAGTATTTT
CASSGIIVYDTQYF
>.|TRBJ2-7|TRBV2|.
TGTGCCAGCAGTGAAGCGCTTCTCAAGGCTGGCGAGCAGTACTTC
CASSEALLKAGEQYF
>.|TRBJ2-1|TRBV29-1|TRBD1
TGCAGCGTGCAGGGGGACCGGCTCTACAATGAGCAGTTCTTC
CSVQGDRLYNEQFF
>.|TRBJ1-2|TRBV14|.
TGTGCCAGCAGCCAACTCTCTCTCCTCGGCTATGGCTACACCTTC
CASSQLSLLGYGYTF
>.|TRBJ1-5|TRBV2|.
TGTGCCAGCAGTGAAGAGGGGGGAAGCAGCCAGCCCCAGCATTTT
CASSEEGGSSQPQHF
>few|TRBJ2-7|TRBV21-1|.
TGTGCCAGCAGCGCAATCGTCTCCTACGAGCAGTACTTC
CASSAIVSYEQYF
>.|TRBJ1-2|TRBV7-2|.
TGTGCCAGCAGCTTAGCGAGCAGGTCTCTGGGCAACTATGGCTACACCTTC
CASSLASRSLGNYGYTF
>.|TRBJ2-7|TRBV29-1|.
TGCAGCGTTAAAACCTCTCCCTACAATGAGCAGTACTTC
CSVKTSPYNEQYF
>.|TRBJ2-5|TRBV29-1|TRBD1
TGCAGCGTTGAAGTACCCCGGGACAGCCAAGAGACCCAGTACTTC
CSVEVPRDSQETQYF
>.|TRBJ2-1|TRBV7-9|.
TGTGCCAGCACCGACAACCGGCAACAGTGGGAGACCCAGTTCTTC
CASTDNRQQWETQFF
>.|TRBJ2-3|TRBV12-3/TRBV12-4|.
TGTGCCAGCAGTTTCGGCCAGAACCCATTCACAGATACGCAGTATTTT
CASSFGQNPFTDTQYF
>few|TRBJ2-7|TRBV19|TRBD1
TGTGCCAGTAGTATCTTGGACAGGGCGGACGAGCAGTACTTC
CASSILDRADEQYF
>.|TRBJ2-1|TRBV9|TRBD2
TGTGCCAGCAGCGCTAGCGGGGTGTGGGAGGAGCAGTTCTTC
CASSASGVWEEQFF
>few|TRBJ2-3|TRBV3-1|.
TGTGCCAGCAGCCAATTTACGCGGTCTAGCACAGATACGCAGTATTTT
CASSQFTRSSTDTQYF
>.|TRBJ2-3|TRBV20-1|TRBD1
TGCAGTGCCTCGGGACAGGATACGCAGTATTTT
CSASGQDTQYF
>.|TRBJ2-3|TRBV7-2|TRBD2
TGTGCCAGCAGCCTTAGCGGGAGTCCAGATACGCAGTATTTT
CASSLSGSPDTQYF
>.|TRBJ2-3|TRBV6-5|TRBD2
TGTGCCAGCAGTTACATAGCGGGGGGCACAGATACGCAGTATTTT
CASSYIAGGTDTQYF
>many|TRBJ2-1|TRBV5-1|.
TGCGCCAGCAGCTTGCTTGACAGTTTTTCCCTGGGCTCCTACAATGAGCAGTTCTTC
CASSLLDSFSLGSYNEQFF
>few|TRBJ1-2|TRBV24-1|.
TGTGCCACCAGATGGGAGCCACTATACTTTCGCGGCTACACCTTC
CATRWEPLYFRGYTF
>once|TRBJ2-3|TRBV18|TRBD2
TGTGCCAGCTCACCAGTGGCGGGAGATACAGATACGCAGTATTTT
CASSPVAGDTDTQYF
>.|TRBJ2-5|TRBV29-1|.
TGCAGCGTTCTTTCCGGTGAAAACAGGGAGACCCAGTACTTC
CSVLSGENRETQYF